This note documents a single T cell receptor (beta chain) sequence. Its antigen remains unknown. The PCR ran on 60 Vbeta and 13 Jbeta primers. Clones were sequenced by immunoSEQ multiplex PCR, and TCRdb holds only the in-frame ones, with some missing. The sample shows approximately 140,000 clones, roughly three quarters of them seen only once. The record originates from a study of cytomegalovirus exposure and HLA in healthy donors. V lost 2 bases to trimming and J lost 2 bases; unmatched junction nucleotides: 7. Germline loops: CDR1 SGHTS, CDR2 YDEGEE. The CDR3 has 15 residues. Study observations and caveats: Later analysis identified a missense DCLRE1C variant that was linked to TCR beta V- and J-gene trimming. The authors excluded some V segments, including TRBV6-2 and TRBV6-3, as indistinguishable. In a later analysis, specific HLA alleles were associated with 16,000 or so TCR beta sequences at a 0.05 false discovery rate.

The gene calls are TRBV5-8 and TRBJ2-7; TRBD1 agrees at 7 bases. The material sequenced was PBMCs. This TCR was recovered from a human donor in good health. DNA of the CDR3: TGTGCCAGCAGCTTACGGACAGGCTTCCCCTACGAGCAGTACTTC. Translating gives CASSLRTGFPYEQYF.